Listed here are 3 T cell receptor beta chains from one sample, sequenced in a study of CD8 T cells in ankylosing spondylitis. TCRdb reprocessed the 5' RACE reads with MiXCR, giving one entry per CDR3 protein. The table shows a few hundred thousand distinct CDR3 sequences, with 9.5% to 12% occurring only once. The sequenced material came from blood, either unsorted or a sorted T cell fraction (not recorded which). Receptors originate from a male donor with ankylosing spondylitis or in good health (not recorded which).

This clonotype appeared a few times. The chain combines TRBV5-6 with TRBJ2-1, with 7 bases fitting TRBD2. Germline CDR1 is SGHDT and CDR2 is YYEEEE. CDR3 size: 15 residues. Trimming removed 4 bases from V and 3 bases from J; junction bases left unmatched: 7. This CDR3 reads CASSILADNYNEQFF. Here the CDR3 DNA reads TGTGCCAGCAGCATCCTAGCGGACAACTACAATGAGCAGTTCTTC.

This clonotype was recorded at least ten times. CDR3: CASSTRSALGADTQYF. The CDR3 nucleotides are TGTGCCAGCAGTACTAGATCGGCCCTAGGGGCAGATACGCAGTATTTT. The rearrangement links TRBV6-5 to TRBJ2-3; either TRBD1 or TRBD2 may fit D (5 bases each). Germline loops: CDR1 MNHEY, CDR2 SVGAGI. The CDR3 has 16 amino acids. Trimming stripped 5 bases from V and 4 bases from J, with 19 bases between.

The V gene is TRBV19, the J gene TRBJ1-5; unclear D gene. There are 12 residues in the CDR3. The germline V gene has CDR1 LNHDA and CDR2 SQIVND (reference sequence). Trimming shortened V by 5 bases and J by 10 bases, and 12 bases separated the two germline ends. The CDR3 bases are TGTGCCAGTAGTGCCCTGGTTTCTCCCCAGCATTTT. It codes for CASSALVSPQHF.